This entry lists 6 T cell receptor beta chains sequenced from one sample in a study of CD8 T cells in Susac syndrome. RNA in amounts of roughly 0.45 to 1 ug was reverse transcribed with random hexamers. TCRdb used MiXCR to reprocess the immunoSEQ multiplex PCR reads, holding one entry per CDR3 protein. The sample lists about 82,000 distinct CDR3 sequences; roughly 96% were seen once. Sequences were obtained from CD8+ T cells from PBMCs. The receptor set was obtained from a human donor with Susac syndrome.

This chain uses TRBV12-3 or TRBV12-4 with TRBJ2-1; D may be TRBD1 (6 bases). The CDR3 has 16 residues. Trimming left V 5 bases short and J 0 bases short, with 14 bases between. For the CDR3, the DNA is TGTGCCAGCAGTCCCCCGCAGGGGCCCTCCTACAATGAGCAGTTCTTC. It codes for CASSPPQGPSYNEQFF.

The V gene is TRBV30, the J gene TRBJ1-6; maybe TRBD1 (5 bases). Germline CDR1 GTSNPN, CDR2 SVGIG (reference sequence). This CDR3 region has 13 residues. This CDR3 reads CAWGERVNSPLHF. CDR3 DNA: TGTGCTTGGGGGGAGCGAGTTAATTCACCCCTCCACTTT.

V gene TRBV3-1 combines with J gene TRBJ2-7, with unresolved D. V was trimmed by 1 base and J by 4 bases, leaving 8 bases between them. The CDR3 is 13 amino acids. From germline, CDR1 is LGHDT and CDR2 YNNKEL (reference sequence). The CDR3 sequence is CASSQVLGYEQYF. For the CDR3, the DNA is TGTGCCAGCAGCCAAGTGTTAGGTTACGAGCAGTACTTC.

The gene calls are TRBV18 and TRBJ2-3; possible D gene TRBD1, 6 bases. The germline CDR1 and CDR2 sequences are KGHSH and LQKENI. This CDR3 has 15 amino acids. V was pared by 4 bases and J by 2 bases, with 13 bases between. For the CDR3, the DNA is TGTGCCAGCTCACAACAGGGTGTCGCCACAGATACGCAGTATTTT. It yields the protein CASSQQGVATDTQYF.

CDR3 residues: CASSLDGTRNSPLHF. DNA of the CDR3: TGTGCCAGCAGCTTGGATGGGACCAGAAATTCACCCCTCCACTTT. This chain uses TRBV7-2 with TRBJ1-6; D is perhaps TRBD1 (5 bases). V was trimmed by 3 bases and J by 7 bases, leaving 13 bases between them. Germline V lookup: CDR1 SGHTA, CDR2 FQGNSA. The CDR3 spans 15 residues.

The chain recombines TRBV12-3 or TRBV12-4 with TRBJ2-7, with TRBD1 as a possible D gene (6 bases). V was pared by 5 bases and J by 3 bases, with 8 bases between. There are 12 residues in the CDR3. CDR3 DNA: TGTGCCAGCAGTCGGACAGTCTACGAGCAGTACTTC. This translates into CASSRTVYEQYF.